These T cell receptor beta chains were read from a single sample in a study of cytomegalovirus exposure and HLA in healthy donors. TCRdb keeps only in-frame clones here, not all; method: immunoSEQ multiplex PCR. Among about 130,000 clones listed, around 8.5% were seen once. Sequenced material: PBMCs. The receptors shown here come from a man aged 35 to 55 in good health and CMV-seronegative. CDR3s leave out the opening cysteine and the closing phenylalanine or tryptophan. Expanded clones are given a class, and other clones once, few, many or no size at all.

v_call clone_size cdr3_aa
TRBV2 few ASSDGDRDDNSPLH
TRBV5-1 NA ASSLAAGAGNTIY
TRBV4-1 few ASSQVIGGNEQF
TRBV6-1 few ASSGTGANQPQH
TRBV7-9 NA ASRLPGLAGENRDTQY
TRBV27 few ASSSLYTEAF
TRBV5-1 NA ASNGREETQY
TRBV5-1 few ASSLSQGPNSPLH
TRBV6-1 NA ASSGDRGEAF
TRBV6-6 few ASSYSGRDNEQY
TRBV6-1 many ASSEGLGGYNEQF
TRBV5-1 few ASSPRQGGETQY
TRBV5-1 NA ASSARTGPNTEAF
TRBV7-8 NA ASSLVLQGSYEQY
TRBV7-5 NA AKGVGSGGSYNSPLH
TRBV7-6 NA ASSLALAGSSYNEQF
TRBV19 NA ASSPRLAGSTDTQY